Included here is one TCR beta chain sequence, with context. What it recognizes is unknown. These data come from a study of post-analysis software for immune sequencing data. Study results and limitations: In patients, TRBV5-6, TRBV5-1 and TRBV20-1 belonged to roughly 5 TRBV segments found more frequently than in controls. Samples sharing a preparation batch grouped tightly together when assessed by F measure. The study found significantly lower normalized Chao1 diversity in multiple sclerosis patients than in controls.

J lost 3 bases, V lost 6 bases, and 14 bases had no gene match. Germline V gene sequence: CDR1 SQVTM, CDR2 ANQGSEA. The CDR3 has 16 residues. Unique-molecular-identifier-tagged TCR beta cDNA libraries were used. Each CDR3 protein is one row after TCRdb ran MiXCR on the PCR reads. The sample consists of 400,000 to 500,000 distinct CDR3 sequences, more than 30% of them appearing once. The TCR comes from a girl aged 2 to 9 with multiple sclerosis. The rearrangement links TRBV29-1 to TRBJ2-3; TRBD1 agrees at 8 bases. Material for sequencing was blood. The CDR3 spells CSVGGLTGEVTDTQYF. The CDR3 DNA sequence: TGCAGCGTCGGTGGTCTGACAGGGGAGGTTACAGATACGCAGTATTTT.